This T cell receptor beta chain was sequenced for a study of shared clonotypes between healthy human individuals. Data came from immunoSEQ multiplex PCR; TCRdb stores just in-frame clones and leaves some out. The sample gives about 2 million clones, about 95% of which show up once; 0.1% to 0.15% is in the top ten. The investigators split CD4+ cells into a CD45RA+ naive subset and a CD45RA-negative memory subset. Study-level results: Depth was large, yet rarefaction showed that sorted-subset sequencing was incomplete. Relative to their counterparts shared across all four donors, non-shared clonotypes exhibited diminished generation probabilities.

As for this clone: The target antigen is unknown.

The junction had 8 bases not matched to a gene; V was cut back by 5 bases and J by 8 bases. Per germline, CDR1 MNHEY and CDR2 SMNVEV (reference sequence). This CDR3 region has 13 residues. The sequence came from a man between 18 and 29 years old in good health. This chain uses TRBV27 with TRBJ1-1, with 7 bases lining up with TRBD1. The sequenced material came from naive CD4+ T cells sorted from blood. Subset described: CD45RA+ positively selected. The DNA of the CDR3 is TGTGCCAGCAGTCCTAACAGGGGAAGGGAAGCTTTCTTT. It translates to CASSPNRGREAFF.